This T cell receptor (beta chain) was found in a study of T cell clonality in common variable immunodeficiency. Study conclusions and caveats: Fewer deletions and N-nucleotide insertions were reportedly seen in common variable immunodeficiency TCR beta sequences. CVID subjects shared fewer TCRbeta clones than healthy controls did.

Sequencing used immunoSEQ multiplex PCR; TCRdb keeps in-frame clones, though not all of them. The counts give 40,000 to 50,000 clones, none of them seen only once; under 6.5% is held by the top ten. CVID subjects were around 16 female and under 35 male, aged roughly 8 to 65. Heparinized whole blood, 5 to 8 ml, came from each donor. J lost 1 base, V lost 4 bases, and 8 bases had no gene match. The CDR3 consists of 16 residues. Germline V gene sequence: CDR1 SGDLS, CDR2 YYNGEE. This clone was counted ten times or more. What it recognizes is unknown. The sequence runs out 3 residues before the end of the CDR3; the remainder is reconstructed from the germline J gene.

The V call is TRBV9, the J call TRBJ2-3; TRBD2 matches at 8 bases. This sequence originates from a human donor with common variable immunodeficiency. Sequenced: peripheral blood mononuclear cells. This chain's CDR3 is CASSSGGRGGTDTQYF. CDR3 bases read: TGTGCCAGCAGCTCCGGGGGGCGGGGGGGCACAGATACG.